Shown below are 19 T cell receptor beta chains from a single sample sequenced in a study of T cells and Merkel cell carcinoma outcomes. TCRdb's copy holds only in-frame clones and misses some; the assay was immunoSEQ multiplex PCR. Counted here are more than 7,500 clones, around four fifths occurring once; the ten biggest clones make up 2% to 3%. Sequenced sample: tumor tissue from Merkel cell carcinoma. Receptors originate from a human donor with Merkel cell carcinoma.

This chain uses TRBV5-1 with TRBJ2-7, with D perhaps matching TRBD1 (6 bases). The CDR3 is made up of 14 amino acids. Germline V gives CDR1 SGHRS, CDR2 YFSETQ. The ends were cut back, 2 bases at V and 5 bases at J, with 14 bases in the middle. CDR3 amino acids: CASSLYRVEDEQYF. The CDR3 DNA reads as TGCGCCAGCAGCTTATACAGGGTAGAGGACGAGCAGTACTTC.

V usage is TRBV5-4 and J usage is TRBJ2-7; D is ambiguous. CDR1 SGHNT and CDR2 YYREEE come from the germline V gene (reference sequence). This CDR3 region has 14 residues. V gave up 0 bases and J gave up 5 bases, with 12 bases separating them. The CDR3 spells CASSLVSGFDEQYF. The CDR3 DNA is TGTGCCAGCAGCTTGGTTTCCGGTTTCGACGAGCAGTACTTC.

The chain carries TRBV7-9 and TRBJ2-1, with 13 bases lining up with TRBD2. The CDR3 length is 15 residues. Germline CDR1 is SEHNR and CDR2 is FQNEAQ (reference sequence). Unmatched junction bases numbered 5, after V lost 6 bases and J lost 6 bases. The CDR3 DNA reads as TGTGCCAGCAGTCCCGGGACTAGCGGGATCAATGAGCAGTTCTTC. This sequence encodes CASSPGTSGINEQFF.

J is TRBJ1-2 and V is TRBV27; D gene ambiguous. This CDR3 region has 15 residues. Germline loops: CDR1 MNHEY, CDR2 SMNVEV (reference sequence). The V and J ends lost 5 bases and 0 bases respectively, with 13 bases between them. The CDR3 sequence: CASSPIWDTNYGYTF. DNA for the CDR3: TGTGCCAGCAGTCCGATTTGGGATACTAACTATGGCTACACCTTC.

V gene TRBV7-9 combines with J gene TRBJ2-7, with unresolved D. The CDR3 is made up of 16 amino acids. The germline V gene has CDR1 SEHNR and CDR2 FQNEAQ (reference sequence). V shed 4 bases and J shed 2 bases, with 18 bases lying between them. The CDR3 spells CASSSARSAATYEQYF. The CDR3 bases are TGTGCCAGCAGCTCTGCGCGGTCGGCAGCTACCTACGAGCAGTACTTC.

The chain employs TRBV5-1 and TRBJ2-3; D call uncertain. Germline values: CDR1 SGHRS, CDR2 YFSETQ. The CDR3 sequence is 12 residues long. Trimming took off 1 base at V and 4 bases at J, with 4 bases between the two ends. CDR3 in amino acids: CASSLWSDTQYF. CDR3 coding DNA: TGCGCCAGCAGCTTGTGGTCAGATACGCAGTATTTT.

This chain joins TRBV7-9 and TRBJ2-7, with D tentatively TRBD1 (6 bases). V was pared by 5 bases and J by 6 bases, with 11 bases between. There are 12 residues in the CDR3. Germline CDR1 SEHNR, CDR2 FQNEAQ (reference sequence). CDR3: CASSPTGTEQYF. The CDR3 bases are TGTGCCAGCAGCCCCACAGGGACCGAGCAGTACTTC. Full variable domain (rest looked up from reference TRBV7-9 and TRBJ2-7): DTGVSQNPRHKITKRGQNVTFRCDPISEHNRLYWYRQTLGQGPEFLTYFQNEAQLEKSRLLSDRFSAERPKGSFSTLEIQRTEQGDSAMYLCASSPTGTEQYFGPGTRLTVT.

The rearrangement links TRBV28 to TRBJ1-2; possible D gene TRBD1, 6 bases. The V gene lost 4 bases and the J gene lost 1 base, with 10 bases spanning the gap. CDR1 is MDHEN and CDR2 is SYDVKM in the germline V gene. The CDR3 runs 14 residues. CDR3 residues: CASSSPGVNYGYTF. CDR3 nucleotide sequence: TGTGCCAGCAGTTCGCCAGGGGTTAACTATGGCTACACCTTC.

The chain combines TRBV5-7 with TRBJ2-7; D is unresolved. TRBV5-7 belongs to the ORF category, with a function that is uncertain. Trimming removed 1 base at V and 2 bases at J, with 10 bases between. This CDR3 is 14 amino acids long. The CDR3 region is CASSLKSQTYEQYF. The DNA for the CDR3 is TGTGCCAGCAGCTTGAAGAGCCAGACCTACGAGCAGTACTTC.

The V gene is TRBV5-1, the J gene TRBJ1-1, with TRBD1 matching 9 bases. This CDR3 contains 17 residues. The germline gives CDR1 SGHRS, CDR2 YFSETQ. Trimming removed 3 bases from V and 0 bases from J; junction bases left unmatched: 9. In nucleotides, the CDR3 is TGCGCCAGCAGCTGGGGGACAGGGACGTTCATGAACACTGAAGCTTTCTTT. Amino acids: CASSWGTGTFMNTEAFF.

The chain carries TRBV5-1 and TRBJ1-1, with D perhaps matching TRBD1 (6 bases). The CDR3 contains 14 residues. V gave up 4 bases and J gave up 0 bases, with 10 bases separating them. CDR1 SGHRS and CDR2 YFSETQ come from the germline V gene. CDR3 DNA sequence: TGCGCCAGCAGCCCGTGGACAGTGAACACTGAAGCTTTCTTT. It codes for CASSPWTVNTEAFF. Full variable domain (remainder filled in from reference TRBV5-1 and TRBJ1-1): KAGVTQTPRYLIKTRGQQVTLSCSPISGHRSVSWYQQTPGQGLQFLFEYFSETQRNKGNFPGRFSGRQFSNSRSEMNVSTLELGDSALYLCASSPWTVNTEAFFGQGTRLTVV.

This chain connects TRBV18 to TRBJ1-5; tentative D call: TRBD1 (5 bases). Trimming stripped 6 bases from V and 5 bases from J, with 11 bases between. Germline CDR1 and CDR2: KGHSH and LQKENI. The CDR3 totals 13 residues. CDR3 region: CASSSGSDQPQHF. CDR3 DNA: TGTGCCAGCTCGTCAGGGTCGGATCAGCCCCAGCATTTT.

The V gene is TRBV5-4, the J gene TRBJ2-3; unclear D gene. Trimming left V 4 bases short and J 3 bases short, with 3 bases between. Germline V gene data show CDR1 as SGHNT and CDR2 as YYREEE (reference sequence). This CDR3 region has 11 residues. The DNA for the CDR3 is TGTGCCAGCAGCATAACAGATACGCAGTATTTT. Protein product: CASSITDTQYF.

This sequence joins TRBV29-1 and TRBJ2-3; weak D call: TRBD1 (5 bases). Germline lookup yields CDR1 SQVTM and CDR2 ANQGSEA. This CDR3 is 12 amino acids long. V was pared by 0 bases and J by 10 bases, with 11 bases between. CDR3: CSVEDRVKSQYF. The CDR3 DNA is TGCAGCGTTGAAGACAGGGTAAAGTCGCAGTATTTT.

Notes on this clone: The junction shows a germline mismatch at one end, possibly a read error. J is TRBJ2-2 and V is TRBV6-6, with D perhaps matching TRBD2 (7 bases). This CDR3 region has 16 residues. Per the germline V gene, CDR1 is MNHNY and CDR2 is SVGAGI (reference sequence). CDR3 region: CASSPQGGVYTGELFF. CDR3 nucleotide sequence: TGTGCCAGCAGTCCCCAAGGGGGGGTGTACACCGGGGAACTGTTTTTT.

V is TRBV7-9 and J is TRBJ2-5; D is possibly TRBD2 (5 bases). Trimming removed 5 bases at V and 12 bases at J, with 13 bases between. Germline V gene sequence: CDR1 SEHNR, CDR2 FQNEAQ (reference sequence). The length of the CDR3 is 11 residues. The CDR3: CASSAAGKKYF. In DNA form, the CDR3 reads TGTGCCAGCAGCGCAGCCGGGAAGAAGTACTTC.

The chain carries TRBV7-9 and TRBJ1-2; the D gene is possibly TRBD1 (6 bases). The CDR3 contains 14 residues. Trimming shortened V by 2 bases and J by 8 bases, and 15 bases separated the two germline ends. Germline V gene sequence: CDR1 SEHNR, CDR2 FQNEAQ (reference sequence). CDR3 sequence reads: CASSLIAQGEGYTF. The CDR3 bases are TGTGCCAGCAGCTTAATCGCACAGGGAGAGGGCTACACCTTC.

The genes are TRBV30 and TRBJ1-2; possibly TRBD1 for D (5 bases). In germline, CDR1 is GTSNPN, CDR2 SVGIG (reference sequence). The CDR3 is 14 residues long. V was cut by 4 bases and J by 7 bases, with 19 bases left in between. CDR3 in amino acids: CAWKDKSGTSGYTF. Here the CDR3 DNA reads TGTGCCTGGAAGGATAAGTCAGGGACTAGTGGCTACACCTTC.

This rearrangement joins TRBV9 to TRBJ1-1; D is possibly TRBD1 (5 bases). V lost 4 bases and J lost 6, with 13 bases in between. This CDR3 contains 13 residues. From germline, CDR1 is SGDLS and CDR2 YYNGEE. CDR3 sequence reads: CASSSQRGSEAFF. The DNA for the CDR3 is TGTGCCAGCAGCTCTCAACGGGGCTCTGAAGCTTTCTTT.